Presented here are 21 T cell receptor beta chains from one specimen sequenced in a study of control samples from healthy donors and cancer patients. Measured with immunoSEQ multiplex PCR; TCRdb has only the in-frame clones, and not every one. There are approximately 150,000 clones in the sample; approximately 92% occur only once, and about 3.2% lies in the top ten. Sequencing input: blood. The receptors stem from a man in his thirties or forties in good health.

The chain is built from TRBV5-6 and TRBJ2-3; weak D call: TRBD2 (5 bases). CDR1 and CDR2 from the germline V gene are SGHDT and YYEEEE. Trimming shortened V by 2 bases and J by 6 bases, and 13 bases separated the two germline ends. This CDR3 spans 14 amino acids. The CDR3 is CASSLAFREDTQYF. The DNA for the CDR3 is TGTGCCAGCAGCTTAGCTTTTAGGGAGGATACGCAGTATTTT.

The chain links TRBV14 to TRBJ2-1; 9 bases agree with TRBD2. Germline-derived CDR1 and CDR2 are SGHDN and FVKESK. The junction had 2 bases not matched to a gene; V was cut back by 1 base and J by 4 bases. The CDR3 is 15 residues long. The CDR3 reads CASSQGLAAYNEQFF. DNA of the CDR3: TGTGCCAGCAGCCAAGGACTAGCGGCGTACAATGAGCAGTTCTTC. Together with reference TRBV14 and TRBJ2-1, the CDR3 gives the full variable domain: EAGVTQFPSHSVIEKGQTVTLRCDPISGHDNLYWYRRVMGKEIKFLLHFVKESKQDESGMPNNRFLAERTGGTYSTLKVQPAELEDSGVYFCASSQGLAAYNEQFFGPGTRLTVL.

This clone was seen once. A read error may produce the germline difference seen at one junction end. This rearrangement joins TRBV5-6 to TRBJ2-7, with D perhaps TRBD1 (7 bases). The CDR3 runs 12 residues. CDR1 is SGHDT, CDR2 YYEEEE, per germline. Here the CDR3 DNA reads TGTGCCAGCAGTACCACTCCGGGACAGCGGGACTTC. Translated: CASSTTPGQRDF.

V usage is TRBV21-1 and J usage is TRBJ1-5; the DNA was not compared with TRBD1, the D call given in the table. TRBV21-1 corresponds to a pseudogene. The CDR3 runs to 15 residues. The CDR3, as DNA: TGTGCCAGCAGCAAGGTGCCGACAGTCACTCAGCCCCAGCATTTT. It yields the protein CASSKVPTVTQPQHF.

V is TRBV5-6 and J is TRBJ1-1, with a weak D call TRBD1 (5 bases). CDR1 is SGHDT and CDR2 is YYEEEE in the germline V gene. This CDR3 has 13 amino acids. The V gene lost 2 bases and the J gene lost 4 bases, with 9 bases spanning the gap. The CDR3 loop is CASSLGARTEAFF. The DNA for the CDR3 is TGTGCCAGCAGCTTAGGGGCGCGCACTGAAGCTTTCTTT.

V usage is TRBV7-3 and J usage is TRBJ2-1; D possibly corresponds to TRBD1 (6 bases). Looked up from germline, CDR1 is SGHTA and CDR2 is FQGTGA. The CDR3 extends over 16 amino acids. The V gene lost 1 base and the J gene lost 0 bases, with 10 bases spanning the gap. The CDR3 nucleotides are TGTGCCAGCAGCTTAATACGGACAGTCTCCTACAATGAGCAGTTCTTC. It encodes CASSLIRTVSYNEQFF.

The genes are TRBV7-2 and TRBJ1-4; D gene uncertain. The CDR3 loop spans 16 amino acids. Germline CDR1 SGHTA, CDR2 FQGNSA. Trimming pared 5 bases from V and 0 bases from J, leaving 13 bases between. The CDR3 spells CASSLLPYTTNEKLFF. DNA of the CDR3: TGTGCCAGCAGCCTCCTCCCTTATACAACTAATGAAAAACTGTTTTTT.

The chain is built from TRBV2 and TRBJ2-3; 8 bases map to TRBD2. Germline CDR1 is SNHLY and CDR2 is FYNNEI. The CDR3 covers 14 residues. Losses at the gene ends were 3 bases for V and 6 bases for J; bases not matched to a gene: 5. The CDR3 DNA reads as TGTGCCAGCAGTGATCGGGGGGGTAAGGATACGCAGTATTTT. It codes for CASSDRGGKDTQYF.

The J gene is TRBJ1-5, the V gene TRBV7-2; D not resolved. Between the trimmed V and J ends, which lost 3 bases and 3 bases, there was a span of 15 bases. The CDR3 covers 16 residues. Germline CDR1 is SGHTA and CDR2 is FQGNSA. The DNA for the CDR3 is TGTGCCAGCAGCTTCCATCCGTCAGATATCAATCAGCCCCAGCATTTT. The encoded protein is CASSFHPSDINQPQHF.

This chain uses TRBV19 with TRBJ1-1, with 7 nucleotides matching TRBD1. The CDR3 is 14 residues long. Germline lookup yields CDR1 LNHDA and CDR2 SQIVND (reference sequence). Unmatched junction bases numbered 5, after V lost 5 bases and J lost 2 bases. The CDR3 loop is CASSLTGPNTEAFF. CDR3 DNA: TGTGCCAGTAGTTTGACAGGGCCCAACACTGAAGCTTTCTTT.

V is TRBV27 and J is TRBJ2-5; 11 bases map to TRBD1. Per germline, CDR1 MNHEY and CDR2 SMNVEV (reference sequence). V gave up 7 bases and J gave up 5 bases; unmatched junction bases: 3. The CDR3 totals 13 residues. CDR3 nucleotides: TGTGCCAGCAAGGACAGGGGGCGTGAGACCCAGTACTTC. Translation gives CASKDRGRETQYF.

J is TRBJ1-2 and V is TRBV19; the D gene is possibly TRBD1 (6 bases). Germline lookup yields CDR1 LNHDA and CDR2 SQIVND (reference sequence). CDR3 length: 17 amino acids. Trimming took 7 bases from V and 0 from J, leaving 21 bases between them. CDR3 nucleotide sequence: TGTGCCAGTACCGGGGTCCGGGGGCCTCGGGCTAACTATGGCTACACCTTC. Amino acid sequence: CASTGVRGPRANYGYTF.

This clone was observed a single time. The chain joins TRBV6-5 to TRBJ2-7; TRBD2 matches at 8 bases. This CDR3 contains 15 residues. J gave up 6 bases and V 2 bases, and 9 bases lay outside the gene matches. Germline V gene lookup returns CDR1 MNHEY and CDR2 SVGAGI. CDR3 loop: CASSYDTSGLSEQYF. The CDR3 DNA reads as TGTGCCAGCAGTTACGACACTAGCGGTTTGAGCGAGCAGTACTTC.

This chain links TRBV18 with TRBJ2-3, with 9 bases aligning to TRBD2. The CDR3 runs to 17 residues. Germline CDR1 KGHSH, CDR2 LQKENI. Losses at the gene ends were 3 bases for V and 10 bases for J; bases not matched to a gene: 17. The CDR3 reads CASSPPNKGLAPSAQYF. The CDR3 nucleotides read TGTGCCAGCTCACCCCCGAATAAGGGACTAGCTCCGAGTGCGCAGTATTTT.

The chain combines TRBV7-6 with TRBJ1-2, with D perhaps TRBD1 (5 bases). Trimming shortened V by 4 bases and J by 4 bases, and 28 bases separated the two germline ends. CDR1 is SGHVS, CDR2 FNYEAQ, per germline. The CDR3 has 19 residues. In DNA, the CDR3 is TGTGCCAGCAGCTCCGAAGAGGACTACAACCGCGGAGGGACCTATGGCTACACCTTC. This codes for CASSSEEDYNRGGTYGYTF.

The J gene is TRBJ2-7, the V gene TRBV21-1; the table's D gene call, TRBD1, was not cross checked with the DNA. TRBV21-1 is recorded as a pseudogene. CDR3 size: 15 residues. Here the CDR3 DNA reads TGTGCCAGCAGCAAAGTAGACAGGAGCTCCTACGAGCAGTACTTC. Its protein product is CASSKVDRSSYEQYF.

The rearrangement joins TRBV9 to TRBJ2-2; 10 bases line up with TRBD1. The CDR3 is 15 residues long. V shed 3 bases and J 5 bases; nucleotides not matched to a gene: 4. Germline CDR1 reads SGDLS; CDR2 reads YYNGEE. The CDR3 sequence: CASSAGQGRTGELFF. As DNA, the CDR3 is TGTGCCAGCAGCGCGGGACAGGGGAGGACCGGGGAGCTGTTTTTT.

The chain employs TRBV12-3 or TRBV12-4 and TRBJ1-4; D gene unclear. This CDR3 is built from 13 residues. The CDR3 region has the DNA TGTGTCTCCAAAGCGCACGGAGGTGAAAAACTGTTTTTT. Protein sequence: CVSKAHGGEKLFF.

The chain's CDR3 is CASSIGGLTQETQYF. The CDR3 DNA reads TGTGCCAGTAGTATAGGGGGACTGACTCAAGAGACCCAGTACTTC. The V gene is TRBV19, the J gene TRBJ2-5, with TRBD2 as a possible D gene (6 bases). Germline V gives CDR1 LNHDA, CDR2 SQIVND (reference sequence). V shed 1 base and J shed 2 bases, with 11 bases lying between them. This CDR3 contains 15 residues.

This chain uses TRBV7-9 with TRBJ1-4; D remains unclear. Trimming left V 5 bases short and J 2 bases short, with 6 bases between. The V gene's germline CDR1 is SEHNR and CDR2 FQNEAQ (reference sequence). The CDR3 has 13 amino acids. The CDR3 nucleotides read TGTGCCAGCAGCCTGGACACTAATGAAAAACTGTTTTTT. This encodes CASSLDTNEKLFF.

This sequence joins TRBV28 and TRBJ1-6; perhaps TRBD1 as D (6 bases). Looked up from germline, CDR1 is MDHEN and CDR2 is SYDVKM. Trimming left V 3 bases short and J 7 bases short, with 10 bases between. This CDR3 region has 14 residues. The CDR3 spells CASSFRGLNSPLHF. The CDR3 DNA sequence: TGTGCCAGCAGTTTTAGGGGGTTGAATTCACCCCTCCACTTT.